This entry lists 20 T cell receptor beta chains sequenced from one sample in a study of blood T cell repertoires in COVID-19. The assay was immunoSEQ multiplex PCR, and TCRdb's table has in-frame clones only and misses some. Of 60,000 to 75,000 clones listed, under 80% are singletons. The sequencing input was PBMCs or T cells enriched from blood (not recorded which). These receptor sequences come from a woman aged 60-75 years who had been exposed to COVID-19.

This chain uses TRBV7-2 with TRBJ1-5; D might be TRBD1 (6 bases). Trimming pared 2 bases from V and 0 bases from J, leaving 8 bases between. The V gene's germline CDR1 is SGHTA and CDR2 FQGNSA. The CDR3 extends over 15 amino acids. DNA of the CDR3: TGTGCCAGCAGCTTACGGGGGGCTAGCAATCAGCCCCAGCATTTT. It is translated as CASSLRGASNQPQHF.

The chain employs TRBV12-3 or TRBV12-4 and TRBJ1-2; tentative D call: TRBD1 (5 bases). V dropped 3 bases and J dropped 7 bases, with 9 bases sitting between them. The length of the CDR3 is 12 residues. CDR3 loop: CASSFGRGGYTF. The CDR3 nucleotides read TGTGCCAGCAGTTTTGGTAGGGGTGGCTACACCTTC.

The chain links TRBV28 to TRBJ2-3, with 7 bases fitting TRBD1. The CDR3 covers 12 residues. Trimming removed 4 bases from V and 7 bases from J; junction bases left unmatched: 2. Germline CDR1 reads MDHEN; CDR2 reads SYDVKM. DNA of the CDR3: TGTGCCAGCAGTTACAGGGGTAATACGCAGTATTTT. This codes for CASSYRGNTQYF.

This rearrangement joins TRBV5-1 to TRBJ2-2; D gene unclear. Germline CDR1 is SGHRS and CDR2 is YFSETQ. This CDR3 has 15 amino acids. V shed 0 bases and J shed 2 bases, with 8 bases lying between them. As DNA, the CDR3 is TGCGCCAGCAGCTTGGCGGCGGCTAACACCGGGGAGCTGTTTTTT. This sequence encodes CASSLAAANTGELFF.

The chain links TRBV29-1 to TRBJ2-6; 8 bases line up with TRBD1. Trimming at V came to 1 base and at J to 3 bases, leaving 5 bases not matched to a gene. CDR3 length: 16 residues. Germline values: CDR1 SQVTM, CDR2 ANQGSEA. The CDR3: CSVEGQGAGGANVLTF. The CDR3 nucleotides are TGCAGCGTTGAAGGCCAGGGGGCAGGTGGGGCCAACGTCCTGACTTTC.

Many counts were recorded for this clone. The V gene is TRBV27, the J gene TRBJ2-1; D remains ambiguous. Per the germline V gene, CDR1 is MNHEY and CDR2 is SMNVEV (reference sequence). The CDR3 length is 13 residues. Trimming removed 2 bases at V and 8 bases at J, with 10 bases between. The CDR3 region is CASSLLFGDEQFF. As DNA, the CDR3 is TGTGCCAGCAGTTTACTATTTGGAGATGAGCAGTTCTTC.

This rearrangement joins TRBV30 to TRBJ2-2, with no clear D. V was pared by 0 bases and J by 6 bases, with 5 bases between. Germline loops: CDR1 GTSNPN, CDR2 SVGIG (reference sequence). This CDR3 region has 12 residues. CDR3 sequence reads: CAWSVLSGELFF. The CDR3 nucleotides read TGTGCCTGGAGTGTACTATCCGGGGAGCTGTTTTTT.

The V call is TRBV4-1, the J call TRBJ1-1; tentatively, D is TRBD1 (6 bases). Germline CDR1 reads MGHRA; CDR2 reads YSYEKL. This CDR3 is 13 amino acids long. V lost 1 base and J lost 8, with 11 bases in between. CDR3 amino acids: CASSQGPGTEAFF. DNA for the CDR3: TGCGCCAGCAGCCAAGGGCCGGGGACAGAAGCTTTCTTT.

The rearrangement joins TRBV28 to TRBJ2-1; 11 nucleotides match TRBD2. The germline CDR1 and CDR2 sequences are MDHEN and SYDVKM. The trim removed 5 bases at V and 5 bases at J, leaving 5 bases unmatched. The CDR3 length is 15 residues. The CDR3 loop is CASSPLAGGNNEQFF. In DNA, the CDR3 is TGTGCCAGCAGTCCCCTAGCGGGAGGCAACAATGAGCAGTTCTTC. The variable domain in full, with the rest retrieved from reference TRBV28 and TRBJ2-1, is DVKVTQSSRYLVKRTGEKVFLECVQDMDHENMFWYRQDPGLGLRLIYFSYDVKMKEKGDIPEGYSVSREKKERFSLILESASTNQTSMYLCASSPLAGGNNEQFFGPGTRLTVL.

The V gene is TRBV5-4, the J gene TRBJ1-2; a weak D match, TRBD1 (6 bases). This CDR3 is built from 16 residues. Trimming pared 0 bases from V and 7 bases from J, leaving 19 bases between. Per the germline V gene, CDR1 is SGHNT and CDR2 is YYREEE (reference sequence). CDR3: CASSLVGIGGSGGYTF. Written as DNA, the CDR3 is TGTGCCAGCAGCTTGGTAGGGATTGGGGGCTCAGGTGGCTACACCTTC.

This chain uses TRBV5-4 with TRBJ2-5; D gene unclear. V gave up 1 base and J gave up 4 bases, with 8 bases separating them. The CDR3 is made up of 13 amino acids. Looked up from germline, CDR1 is SGHNT and CDR2 is YYREEE (reference sequence). The chain's CDR3 is CASSLNNRETQYF. For the CDR3, the DNA is TGTGCCAGCAGCTTGAATAATAGAGAGACCCAGTACTTC.

This sequence joins TRBV5-4 and TRBJ2-7; D is undetermined. CDR3 length equals 13 residues. Germline V gene lookup returns CDR1 SGHNT and CDR2 YYREEE (reference sequence). Trimming left V 5 bases short and J 5 bases short, with 14 bases between. CDR3 in amino acids: CASRSVQADEQYF. CDR3 DNA sequence: TGTGCCAGCAGATCCGTCCAGGCTGACGAGCAGTACTTC.

This chain links TRBV7-2 with TRBJ2-1; 7 bases map to TRBD2. The CDR3 runs 15 residues. The V gene end was trimmed by 2 bases and the J gene end by 3 bases; junction bases not matched to a gene: 4. From germline, CDR1 is SGHTA and CDR2 FQGNSA. The CDR3 region is CASSLRPSGYNEQFF. In DNA form, the CDR3 reads TGTGCCAGCAGCTTAAGGCCTAGCGGCTACAATGAGCAGTTCTTC.

The J gene is TRBJ2-2, the V gene TRBV27, with D tentatively TRBD1 (5 bases). The CDR3 totals 15 residues. Trimming stripped 1 base from V and 3 bases from J, with 9 bases between. From germline, CDR1 is MNHEY and CDR2 SMNVEV (reference sequence). The CDR3 reads CASSLWQGYTGELFF. CDR3 in DNA: TGTGCCAGCAGTTTATGGCAGGGCTACACCGGGGAGCTGTTTTTT.

The V and J genes are TRBV28 and TRBJ1-2, with 9 bases fitting TRBD1. Looked up from germline, CDR1 is MDHEN and CDR2 is SYDVKM. The CDR3 has 14 amino acids. V lost 4 bases and J lost 7; bases outside the gene matches: 7. In nucleotides, the CDR3 is TGTGCCAGCAGTTACGGACAGGGGTTACGTGGCTACACCTTC. Its protein product is CASSYGQGLRGYTF.

The chain is built from TRBV6-1 and TRBJ1-5; D gene ambiguous. The CDR3 is 14 amino acids. Trimming pared 2 bases from V and 6 bases from J, leaving 11 bases between. Germline CDR1 reads MNHNS; CDR2 reads SASEGT. CDR3 nucleotides: TGTGCCAGCAGTGAATCGGGGTACGGTCAGCCCCAGCATTTT. It encodes CASSESGYGQPQHF.

The rearrangement joins TRBV7-8 to TRBJ1-2; the D gene is possibly TRBD1 (6 bases). CDR1 and CDR2 (germline): SGHVS, FQNEAQ. This CDR3 has 14 amino acids. V lost 6 bases and J 8 bases, leaving 19 bases between the germline ends. The CDR3 nucleotides read TGTGCCAGCAGACCGAATCACGGGGGGGCGGGCTACACCTTC. It yields the protein CASRPNHGGAGYTF.

V usage is TRBV29-1 and J usage is TRBJ2-3; the match to TRBD1 covers 9 bases. J lost 1 base, V lost 7 bases, and 9 bases had no gene match. CDR3 length: 15 amino acids. Germline V gene data show CDR1 as SQVTM and CDR2 as ANQGSEA. The CDR3 reads CSGAPRDRGTDTQYF. Written as DNA, the CDR3 is TGCAGCGGGGCGCCCCGGGACAGGGGCACAGATACGCAGTATTTT.

This chain joins TRBV25-1 and TRBJ1-4; 9 nucleotides match TRBD1. The trim removed 3 bases at V and 8 bases at J, leaving 7 bases unmatched. The V gene's germline CDR1 is MGHDK and CDR2 SYGVNS. The CDR3 covers 15 residues. The CDR3, as DNA: TGTGCCAGCAGTGAGAACAGGGGGCGCCGGGAAAAACTGTTTTTT. It specifies CASSENRGRREKLFF.

The V call is TRBV6-5, the J call TRBJ1-5; TRBD1 matches at 9 bases. CDR1 is MNHEY and CDR2 is SVGAGI in the germline V gene. V shed 6 bases, J shed 6 bases, and the junction held 9 bases outside the gene matches. The CDR3 sequence is 15 residues long. The CDR3 bases are TGTGCCAGCAGAAAAGACAGGGGACAGGGTCAGCCCCAGCATTTT. Protein product: CASRKDRGQGQPQHF.